The 3 T cell receptor beta chains presented below share a single source sample, sequenced in a study of blood T cell repertoires in COVID-19. The table came from immunoSEQ multiplex PCR; TCRdb's copy has only in-frame clones and leaves some out. The sample lists about 130,000 clones, 60% to 85% occurring once. Sequenced: peripheral blood. All receptors derive from a man older than 75 with acute or convalescent COVID-19.

The chain combines TRBV4-1 with TRBJ1-5; 7 bases agree with TRBD1. The CDR3 has 14 residues. The germline CDR1 and CDR2 sequences are MGHRA and YSYEKL. V gave up 4 bases and J gave up 10 bases; unmatched junction bases: 10. Here the CDR3 reads CASSRRDSRDPQHF. For the CDR3, the DNA is TGCGCCAGCAGCCGCCGGGACAGTAGGGACCCCCAGCATTTT.

The V gene is TRBV5-5, the J gene TRBJ1-1, with no clear D. V lost 1 base to trimming and J lost 4 bases, with 8 bases between them. The germline CDR1 and CDR2 sequences are SGHKS and YYEKEE (reference sequence). This CDR3 is built from 13 residues. This chain's CDR3 is CASSLLGSTEAFF. The DNA for the CDR3 is TGTGCCAGCAGCTTGTTGGGGAGCACTGAAGCTTTCTTT.

This sequence joins TRBV4-3 and TRBJ2-7, with a possible D match to TRBD1 (5 bases). The germline V gene has CDR1 LGHNA and CDR2 YSLEER. The CDR3 has 14 amino acids. V shed 0 bases and J shed 2 bases, with 8 bases lying between them. CDR3 protein: CASSQDAGTYEQYF. Here the CDR3 DNA reads TGCGCCAGCAGCCAAGATGCAGGGACCTACGAGCAGTACTTC.